There are a few counts of the clone carrying this T cell receptor (beta chain). These data come from a study of shared clonotypes between healthy human individuals. On the study more broadly: With ages of 18 to 49, the donors were a couple of women and a few men.

The authors' processing: Junction-only sequences without quality scores came from ImmunoSEQ, so filtering differed. Clones were read by immunoSEQ multiplex PCR, and TCRdb kept only the in-frame ones, dropping some. The DNA was the basis for D and trimming; V, J and clone size are from that table. Among over 400,000 clones listed, more than 95% were seen once. The CDR3 runs 12 residues. Germline V lookup: CDR1 SQVTM, CDR2 ANQGSEA. Input material: naive CD4+ T cells sorted from blood. The subset was: CD45RA+ positively selected. The J gene is TRBJ1-5, the V gene TRBV29-1; unclear D gene. The sequence came from a young woman in good health. As DNA, the CDR3 is TGCAGTGCCGGACTTAACAATCAGCCCCAGCATTTT. This encodes CSAGLNNQPQHF.